This TCR beta chain was found in a study of T-cell memory formation after mild COVID-19. Study-wide background: TCR clusters were mostly confined to one donor each.

This clonotype appeared a few times. Its antigen is not known. This CDR3 is built from 12 residues. Trimming cost V 4 bases and J 13 bases; bases outside gene matches: 5. Germline assignment: CDR1 SGHAT and CDR2 FQDESV (reference sequence). Findings of the study overall: Most CD4+ clones that shrank were in CM and EM, while CD8+ ones turned up in EMRA.

Each CDR3 protein is one row after TCRdb ran MiXCR on the 5' RACE reads. The sample shows just under 550,000 distinct CDR3 sequences, just over 20% of them seen only once. This TCR came from an adult woman who had mild COVID-19 (a few samples of this study predate the infection). Cell type and time point are not known. Sequenced sample: PBMCs or a T cell subset sorted from them (not recorded which). The chain joins TRBV11-1 to TRBJ2-3; 10 bases agree with TRBD1. The CDR3: CASSSPGQGKYF. DNA for the CDR3: TGTGCCAGCAGCTCACCGGGACAGGGGAAGTATTTT. The full variable domain, completed using reference TRBV11-1 and TRBJ2-3, is EAEVAQSPRYKITEKSQAVAFWCDPISGHATLYWYRQILGQGPELLVQFQDESVVDDSQLPKDRFSAERLKGVDSTLKIQPAELGDSAMYLCASSSPGQGKYFGPGTRLTVL.